This passage covers 25 T cell receptor beta chains from one sample sequenced in a study of siplizumab effects on memory and regulatory T cells. Measured with immunoSEQ multiplex PCR; TCRdb has only the in-frame clones, and not every one. The sample carries 100,000 or so clones, about 93% recorded once. The sample was non-Treg CD4+ T cells sorted from blood. These receptors were taken from a human donor in good health.

The chain joins TRBV25-1 to TRBJ2-5; D is possibly TRBD1 (6 bases). The germline gives CDR1 MGHDK, CDR2 SYGVNS. The CDR3 loop spans 14 amino acids. Trimming removed 1 base from V and 2 bases from J, with 8 bases in between. The CDR3 coding sequence is TGTGCCAGCAGTGAATCCAGGGGACAAGAGACCCAGTACTTC. This codes for CASSESRGQETQYF.

The rearrangement joins TRBV2 to TRBJ2-2; no definite D call. The germline V gene encodes CDR1 SNHLY and CDR2 FYNNEI. The CDR3 is 11 residues long. Trimming shortened V by 8 bases and J by 6 bases, and 7 bases separated the two germline ends. The DNA for the CDR3 is TGTGCCAGCCTAATATCCGGGGAGCTGTTTTTT. This gives the protein CASLISGELFF.

This chain joins TRBV5-6 and TRBJ2-5; D possibly corresponds to TRBD1 (5 bases). Trimming pared 1 base from V and 0 bases from J, leaving 7 bases between. This CDR3 spans 14 amino acids. CDR1 and CDR2 from the germline V gene are SGHDT and YYEEEE. The CDR3 DNA follows: TGTGCCAGCAGCTTGACAGGAGACCAAGAGACCCAGTACTTC. Translated: CASSLTGDQETQYF. Full variable domain (outside the CDR3, taken from reference TRBV5-6 and TRBJ2-5): DAGVTQSPTHLIKTRGQQVTLRCSPKSGHDTVSWYQQALGQGPQFIFQYYEEEERQRGNFPDRFSGHQFPNYSSELNVNALLLGDSALYLCASSLTGDQETQYFGPGTRLLVL.

The V and J genes are TRBV6-5 and TRBJ2-7; D unclear. The CDR3 consists of 12 residues. Germline V gives CDR1 MNHEY, CDR2 SVGAGI. Trimming shortened V by 8 bases and J by 5 bases, and 13 bases separated the two germline ends. CDR3 bases: TGTGCCAGCTCGGACCGAACGGACGAGCAGTACTTC. It codes for CASSDRTDEQYF.

This sequence joins TRBV6-6 and TRBJ1-6; 10 nucleotides align to TRBD1. The J segment lost 8 bases and the V segment lost 4 bases, leaving 2 bases of the junction unmatched. Germline V CDR1 and CDR2: MNHNY, SVGAGI (reference sequence). The CDR3 is 14 residues long. The CDR3 bases are TGTGCCAGCAGTTCCGGGACAGGGGATTCACCCCTCCACTTT. Protein sequence: CASSSGTGDSPLHF.

This sequence joins TRBV7-2 and TRBJ1-5; D not resolved. V was pared by 1 base and J by 11 bases, with 9 bases between. The CDR3 is made up of 12 amino acids. Germline CDR1 and CDR2: SGHTA and FQGNSA. In DNA form, the CDR3 reads TGTGCCAGCAGCTTAGAGACTGGGGCCCAGCATTTT. Translated, it gives CASSLETGAQHF.

The chain carries TRBV28 and TRBJ1-2; a possible D gene is TRBD1 (6 bases). CDR1 is MDHEN, CDR2 SYDVKM, per germline. V gave up 3 bases and J gave up 8 bases, with 10 bases separating them. The CDR3 consists of 12 residues. As DNA, the CDR3 is TGTGCCAGCAGTTTGTACGGGGGCGGCTACACCTTC. It yields the protein CASSLYGGGYTF.

The chain recombines TRBV18 with TRBJ2-2; 9 positions match TRBD1. From germline, CDR1 is KGHSH and CDR2 LQKENI. Unmatched junction bases numbered 2, after V lost 8 bases and J lost 1 base. CDR3 length equals 14 residues. In nucleotides, the CDR3 is TGTGCCAGCCCGGGACAGGGGAACACCGGGGAGCTGTTTTTT. This encodes CASPGQGNTGELFF.

The chain combines TRBV19 with TRBJ1-5, with 10 bases matching TRBD1. The CDR3 length is 14 residues. With V trimmed by 6 bases and J by 6 bases, 5 bases remained unmatched. From germline, CDR1 is LNHDA and CDR2 SQIVND (reference sequence). Written as DNA, the CDR3 is TGTGCCAGTAGCGGACAGGGGGATAGTCAGCCCCAGCATTTT. Translation gives CASSGQGDSQPQHF.

The CDR3 bases are TGTGCCAGCATGCTTTTCCGGCACCAAGAGACCCAGTACTTC. Translating gives CASMLFRHQETQYF. This chain joins TRBV7-2 and TRBJ2-5, with no clear D. V lost 7 bases and J lost 0, with 12 bases in between. CDR3 length: 14 residues. Germline loops: CDR1 SGHTA, CDR2 FQGNSA. The variable domain in full, completed from reference TRBV7-2 and TRBJ2-5, reads GAGVSQSPSNKVTEKGKDVELRCDPISGHTALYWYRQSLGQGLEFLIYFQGNSAPDKSGLPSDRFSAERTGGSVSTLTIQRTQQEDSAVYLCASMLFRHQETQYFGPGTRLLVL.

This clone was seen only once. This chain connects TRBV4-1 to TRBJ1-1; D unclear. CDR1 and CDR2 from the germline V gene are MGHRA and YSYEKL. V was shortened by 0 bases and J by 8 bases, with 10 bases between the two germline ends. CDR3 size: 13 residues. The CDR3 spells CASSQDRMAEAFF. The CDR3 DNA is TGCGCCAGCAGCCAAGATCGGATGGCAGAAGCTTTCTTT.

The V and J genes are TRBV5-4 and TRBJ2-3; D is perhaps TRBD1 (5 bases). The length of the CDR3 is 15 residues. Germline V CDR1 and CDR2: SGHNT, YYREEE (reference sequence). V was shortened by 4 bases and J by 1 base, with 13 bases between the two germline ends. CDR3 in amino acids: CASSVDMQRTDTQYF. The DNA of the CDR3 is TGTGCCAGCAGCGTGGACATGCAGCGCACAGATACGCAGTATTTT.

The CDR3, as DNA: TGTGCCAGCAGACAGGCTAACTATGGCTACACCTTC. Amino acid sequence: CASRQANYGYTF. The V call is TRBV2, the J call TRBJ1-2; a possible D gene is TRBD1 (5 bases). CDR3 length equals 12 residues. The germline V gene encodes CDR1 SNHLY and CDR2 FYNNEI. V was trimmed by 6 bases and J by 0 bases, leaving 5 bases between them.

The gene calls are TRBV7-2 and TRBJ2-7; D gene uncertain. Germline lookup yields CDR1 SGHTA and CDR2 FQGNSA. V was cut by 7 bases and J by 1 base, with 14 bases left in between. The CDR3 contains 14 residues. CDR3 in amino acids: CASTTWDISYEQYF. For the CDR3, the DNA is TGTGCCAGCACCACCTGGGATATTTCCTACGAGCAGTACTTC.

The J gene is TRBJ1-1, the V gene TRBV10-2, with D maybe TRBD1 (6 bases). Per the germline V gene, CDR1 is WSHSY and CDR2 is SAAADI. The CDR3 loop spans 13 amino acids. The ends were cut back, 7 bases at V and 2 bases at J, with 11 bases in the middle. CDR3 bases: TGCGCCAGCATACAGGGATCCAACACTGAAGCTTTCTTT. Its protein is CASIQGSNTEAFF.

The chain couples TRBV7-3 to TRBJ1-1; D not certain. This CDR3 contains 13 residues. Germline values: CDR1 SGHTA, CDR2 FQGTGA. V was clipped by 1 base and J by 2 bases, with 5 bases between them. This CDR3 is CASSLKVNTEAFF. The CDR3 region has the DNA TGTGCCAGCAGCTTAAAGGTAAACACTGAAGCTTTCTTT. The full variable domain, rest sourced from reference TRBV7-3 and TRBJ1-1, is GAGVSQTPSNKVTEKGKYVELRCDPISGHTALYWYRQSLGQGPEFLIYFQGTGAADDSGLPNDRFFAVRPEGSVSTLKIQRTERGDSAVYLCASSLKVNTEAFFGQGTRLTVV.

The rearrangement links TRBV5-1 to TRBJ1-2; 9 bases match TRBD1. CDR1 SGHRS and CDR2 YFSETQ come from the germline V gene. The CDR3 is made up of 15 amino acids. The V and J ends lost 1 base and 6 bases, in that order; junction bases with no gene match: 7. The CDR3 loop reads CASSLRRQGENGYTF. As DNA, the CDR3 is TGCGCCAGCAGCTTGAGGAGACAGGGGGAAAATGGCTACACCTTC.

The genes are TRBV6-5 and TRBJ2-2; D not certain. The CDR3 is 14 residues long. V lost 0 bases to trimming and J lost 6 bases, with 8 bases between them. CDR1 is MNHEY, CDR2 SVGAGI, per germline. The CDR3 coding sequence is TGTGCCAGCAGTTACTCGAAACGCCCCGGGGAGCTGTTTTTT. Protein product: CASSYSKRPGELFF.

The rearrangement uses TRBV6-5 and TRBJ2-7; 7 bases are a match to TRBD1. J gave up 4 bases and V 7 bases, and 7 bases lay outside the gene matches. This CDR3 contains 13 residues. Germline assignment: CDR1 MNHEY and CDR2 SVGAGI. The CDR3: CASIQGVGYEQYF. The CDR3 DNA reads TGTGCCAGCATCCAGGGGGTAGGTTACGAGCAGTACTTC.

CDR3 sequence: CATRTGPKETQYF. The CDR3 DNA reads as TGTGCCACCCGGACAGGGCCGAAAGAGACCCAGTACTTC. This sequence joins TRBV6-5 and TRBJ2-5; 8 nucleotides line up with TRBD1. CDR3 length: 13 residues. V gave up 10 bases and J gave up 3 bases; unmatched junction bases: 7. Per the germline V gene, CDR1 is MNHEY and CDR2 is SVGAGI.

The chain employs TRBV9 and TRBJ2-2; 10 bases are shared with TRBD2. With V trimmed by 4 bases and J by 7 bases, 13 bases remained unmatched. The length of the CDR3 is 17 residues. Germline loops: CDR1 SGDLS, CDR2 YYNGEE. CDR3 in amino acids: CASSLPRSGGANGELFF. The DNA for the CDR3 is TGTGCCAGCAGCCTCCCACGGAGCGGGGGGGCAAACGGGGAGCTGTTTTTT. The entire variable domain, with the rest obtained from reference TRBV9 and TRBJ2-2, is as follows: DSGVTQTPKHLITATGQRVTLRCSPRSGDLSVYWYQQSLDQGLQFLIQYYNGEERAKGNILERFSAQQFPDLHSELNLSSLELGDSALYFCASSLPRSGGANGELFFGEGSRLTVL.

V usage is TRBV6-5 and J usage is TRBJ2-7, with 7 bases that match TRBD1. Germline assignment: CDR1 MNHEY and CDR2 SVGAGI. This CDR3 region has 15 residues. The trim removed 0 bases at V and 3 bases at J, leaving 5 bases unmatched. The CDR3 bases are TGTGCCAGCAGTTACTCTAACAGGGGCCTCTACGAGCAGTACTTC. Its protein is CASSYSNRGLYEQYF.

The chain combines TRBV7-6 with TRBJ2-5, with 12 bases identical to TRBD1. This CDR3 region has 16 residues. From germline, CDR1 is SGHVS and CDR2 FNYEAQ. Unmatched junction bases numbered 7, after V lost 3 bases and J lost 5 bases. Here the CDR3 DNA reads TGTGCCAGCAGCTTGTCGGGACAGGGGGCGACTGAGACCCAGTACTTC. It encodes CASSLSGQGATETQYF.

The V call is TRBV27, the J call TRBJ2-1, with 8 positions matching TRBD2. After removal of 4 bases from V and 4 bases from J, the junction contained 6 bases not matched to a gene. Germline V gene lookup returns CDR1 MNHEY and CDR2 SMNVEV (reference sequence). The CDR3 runs 15 residues. The CDR3 region is CASSCTSGEYNEQFF. CDR3 nucleotides: TGTGCCAGCAGTTGCACTAGCGGTGAGTACAATGAGCAGTTCTTC.

Here the CDR3 DNA reads TGCGCCAGCAGTGATACAGGTACAGATACGCAGTATTTT. As protein: CASSDTGTDTQYF. The chain recombines TRBV10-1 with TRBJ2-3; tentative D call: TRBD1 (5 bases). Trimming took off 3 bases at V and 3 bases at J, with 7 bases between the two ends. The germline V gene encodes CDR1 WNHNN and CDR2 SYGVQD (reference sequence). CDR3 size: 13 residues.